Below, 18 T cell receptor beta chains from the same sample are listed, as sequenced in a study of graft-versus-host responses after intestinal transplantation (dated by TCRdb to about 2021). Their specific antigens are unknown. This sample's time point label indicates: cells obtained before transplantation from donor or recipient. The library was generated by the immunoSEQ multiplex PCR assay. TCRdb limited this immuneACCESS table to in-frame rearrangements with V and J called. A share of clones is missing; checked studies link under half to unresolved V genes, and the rest is unexplained. This sample lists under 45,000 clones; roughly 95% were detected once. The ten largest account for about 0.23% of the sample. The sample in question was unstimulated CD4+ T cells sorted from spleen or lymph node cells, obtained before transplant. Receptor source: a human donor who was the organ donor for an intestinal transplant.

V usage is TRBV5-6 and J usage is TRBJ1-2; tentatively, D is TRBD1 (5 bases). The V and J ends lost 7 bases and 2 bases respectively, with 12 bases between them. The length of the CDR3 is 13 residues. In germline, CDR1 is SGHDT, CDR2 YYEEEE. The CDR3 region has the DNA TGTGCCAGCGACCGGGGGGGGAACTATGGCTACACCTTC. Translating gives CASDRGGNYGYTF.

The chain is built from TRBV5-6 and TRBJ1-1, with D possibly matching TRBD1 (6 bases). CDR1 is SGHDT and CDR2 is YYEEEE in the germline V gene. The CDR3 totals 17 residues. V gave up 0 bases and J gave up 2 bases, with 17 bases separating them. CDR3 residues: CASSLVGGGDLNTEAFF. CDR3 in DNA: TGTGCCAGCAGCTTGGTAGGCGGGGGCGACCTTAACACTGAAGCTTTCTTT.

The rearrangement links TRBV9 to TRBJ2-3, with D perhaps matching TRBD2 (7 bases). This CDR3 has 15 residues. Germline loops: CDR1 SGDLS, CDR2 YYNGEE. Trimming removed 0 bases from V and 4 bases from J, with 12 bases in between. CDR3 loop: CASSVVGGPSDTQYF. CDR3 nucleotide sequence: TGTGCCAGCAGCGTAGTGGGGGGGCCGTCAGATACGCAGTATTTT.

This chain connects TRBV4-3 to TRBJ1-1; 7 nucleotides agree with TRBD1. V lost 0 bases and J lost 0; bases outside the gene matches: 4. There are 16 residues in the CDR3. Germline V lookup: CDR1 LGHNA, CDR2 YSLEER. Here the CDR3 reads CASSQEGGWMNTEAFF. CDR3 DNA sequence: TGCGCCAGCAGCCAAGAAGGGGGCTGGATGAACACTGAAGCTTTCTTT.

The genes are TRBV5-1 and TRBJ2-2, with D unresolved. The CDR3 spans 15 residues. In germline, CDR1 is SGHRS, CDR2 YFSETQ. Trimming left V 2 bases short and J 4 bases short, with 12 bases between. This CDR3 is CASSFVVSVTGELFF. In DNA, the CDR3 is TGCGCCAGCAGCTTTGTGGTCTCGGTCACCGGGGAGCTGTTTTTT.

CDR3 sequence: CASSYQGRNTGELFF. CDR3 sequence (DNA): TGTGCCAGCAGCTACCAGGGGAGGAACACCGGGGAGCTGTTTTTT. The chain couples TRBV5-4 to TRBJ2-2; a weak D match, TRBD1 (6 bases). Trimming took 3 bases from V and 1 from J, leaving 10 bases between them. The CDR3 is made up of 15 amino acids. CDR1 SGHNT and CDR2 YYREEE come from the germline V gene (reference sequence).

The V and J genes are TRBV6-4 and TRBJ2-7, with TRBD2 matching over 10 bases. V lost 3 bases to trimming and J lost 5 bases; unmatched junction nucleotides: 19. From germline, CDR1 is MRHNA and CDR2 SNTAGT. This CDR3 contains 19 residues. The CDR3 reads CASSDHVDWSGGAFNEQYF. The CDR3 nucleotides are TGTGCCAGCAGTGATCACGTCGATTGGAGCGGGGGGGCGTTCAACGAGCAGTACTTC.

This chain links TRBV30 with TRBJ2-1; 11 bases line up with TRBD2. The trim removed 5 bases at V and 1 base at J, leaving 10 bases unmatched. Germline-derived CDR1 and CDR2 are GTSNPN and SVGIG (reference sequence). The CDR3 runs 17 residues. This chain's CDR3 is CAWLPRLAGISYNEQFF. CDR3 DNA: TGTGCCTGGTTACCGAGACTAGCGGGGATTTCCTACAATGAGCAGTTCTTC.

The chain carries TRBV19 and TRBJ2-1; no reliable D call. Germline lookup yields CDR1 LNHDA and CDR2 SQIVND (reference sequence). This CDR3 contains 12 residues. V lost 3 bases and J 3 bases, leaving 3 bases between the germline ends. DNA for the CDR3: TGTGCCAGTAGTATGCTCTACAATGAGCAGTTCTTC. Its protein is CASSMLYNEQFF.

The chain recombines TRBV7-6 with TRBJ2-3; the D is unclear. The CDR3 covers 16 residues. The V and J ends lost 4 bases and 1 base respectively, with 15 bases between them. The germline gives CDR1 SGHVS, CDR2 FNYEAQ. The CDR3 sequence: CASSSKYGQRTDTQYF. In DNA form, the CDR3 reads TGTGCCAGCAGCTCCAAATACGGGCAGCGCACAGATACGCAGTATTTT.

This chain joins TRBV27 and TRBJ2-5; 7 bases align to TRBD1. The germline gives CDR1 MNHEY, CDR2 SMNVEV (reference sequence). The CDR3 is 15 amino acids. V shed 2 bases, J shed 1 base, and the junction held 4 bases outside the gene matches. The CDR3 DNA follows: TGTGCCAGCAGTTTACTTACAGGGGCCCAAGAGACCCAGTACTTC. Encoded protein: CASSLLTGAQETQYF.

The genes are TRBV27 and TRBJ1-4, with TRBD1 matching 11 bases. After removal of 4 bases from V and 0 bases from J, the junction contained 7 bases not matched to a gene. Per the germline V gene, CDR1 is MNHEY and CDR2 is SMNVEV (reference sequence). CDR3 length: 18 amino acids. CDR3 sequence (DNA): TGTGCCAGCAGTTCGGACAGGGGGCCTTTCTCAACTAATGAAAAACTGTTTTTT. This encodes CASSSDRGPFSTNEKLFF.

The chain employs TRBV6-5 and TRBJ2-7; the match to TRBD1 covers 9 bases. The germline V gene encodes CDR1 MNHEY and CDR2 SVGAGI. This CDR3 spans 13 amino acids. V trimming: 4 bases; J trimming: 3 bases; junction bases outside the gene matches: 1. CDR3 residues: CASSWTGDYEQYF. The CDR3, as DNA: TGTGCCAGCAGTTGGACAGGGGACTACGAGCAGTACTTC.

This chain links TRBV5-1 with TRBJ2-3, with D perhaps TRBD2 (6 bases). The germline gives CDR1 SGHRS, CDR2 YFSETQ. This CDR3 comprises 16 residues. Deletions cut 1 base from V and 2 bases from J, with 14 bases between. The CDR3 sequence: CASSLSGGEYTDTQYF. In DNA form, the CDR3 reads TGCGCCAGCAGCTTGTCCGGGGGAGAATACACAGATACGCAGTATTTT.

The CDR3 here is CASSPRTATNEKLFF. DNA for the CDR3: TGTGCCAGCAGCCCCCGGACAGCAACTAATGAAAAACTGTTTTTT. The V gene is TRBV7-9, the J gene TRBJ1-4, with D perhaps TRBD1 (6 bases). V was pared by 5 bases and J by 0 bases, with 10 bases between. This CDR3 comprises 15 residues. CDR1 and CDR2 (germline): SEHNR, FQNEAQ (reference sequence).

CDR3 DNA sequence: TGTGCCAGCAGTTTCGGCCGGCCGCCGAACACTGAAGCTTTCTTT. Translated, it gives CASSFGRPPNTEAFF. The chain is built from TRBV27 and TRBJ1-1; D is ambiguous. V dropped 3 bases and J dropped 1 base, with 12 bases sitting between them. CDR3 length equals 15 residues. The germline V gene has CDR1 MNHEY and CDR2 SMNVEV (reference sequence).

V and J are TRBV5-1 and TRBJ2-5; 8 positions match TRBD1. The CDR3 contains 12 residues. The trim removed 3 bases at V and 5 bases at J, leaving 0 bases unmatched. Germline loops: CDR1 SGHRS, CDR2 YFSETQ. The CDR3 bases are TGCGCCAGCAGCTGGGACAGGGAGACCCAGTACTTC. As protein: CASSWDRETQYF. Supplemented by reference TRBV5-1 and TRBJ2-5, the full variable domain reads KAGVTQTPRYLIKTRGQQVTLSCSPISGHRSVSWYQQTPGQGLQFLFEYFSETQRNKGNFPGRFSGRQFSNSRSEMNVSTLELGDSALYLCASSWDRETQYFGPGTRLLVL.

This clone was found once. Here the CDR3 DNA reads TGCGCCAGCAGCCAGCCGGGGGGCCTACAAGATGAGCAGTTCTTC. It yields the protein CASSQPGGLQDEQFF. The chain couples TRBV4-1 to TRBJ2-1; maybe TRBD2 (7 bases). The CDR3 has 15 residues. Germline V gene lookup returns CDR1 MGHRA and CDR2 YSYEKL. V dropped 3 bases and J dropped 8 bases, with 17 bases sitting between them.